This TCR beta chain was sequenced in a study of PD-L1 blockade in urothelial cancer. Data came from immunoSEQ multiplex PCR; TCRdb stores just in-frame clones and leaves some out. This sample carries tens of thousands of clones, approximately 87% of them seen once, and the ten largest clones take over 13%. Time point reported: pretreatment peripheral blood. Trimming removed 0 bases from V and 4 bases from J, with 5 bases in between. Germline V CDR1 and CDR2: SGHDT, YYEEEE. This CDR3 is built from 12 residues. The receptor was isolated from a man aged 60-69 years with urothelial cancer. This chain links TRBV5-6 with TRBJ2-7; no reliable D call. The sequencing used PBMCs, collected around atezolizumab (anti-PD-L1) treatment. CDR3 bases: TGTGCCAGCAGCTTGGCCGTATACGAGCAGTACTTC. Translating gives CASSLAVYEQYF.